Listed below are T cell receptor beta chains from one sample, sequenced in a study of cytomegalovirus exposure and HLA in healthy donors. Data came from immunoSEQ multiplex PCR; TCRdb stores just in-frame clones and leaves some out. The sample lists 90,000 to 150,000 clones; approximately 75% were seen once. Sequencing was done on a sample of PBMCs. Source of these receptors: a man between 50 and 59 years old in good health and CMV-seropositive. Both conserved end residues are trimmed from each CDR3. D genes are given only for firm matches.

D gene: .
J gene: TRBJ1-2
V gene: TRBV5-1
CDR3 protein: ASSLKSGTLGSYT

D gene: .
J gene: TRBJ2-7
V gene: TRBV7-2
CDR3 protein: ASSLVIGYEQY

D gene: .
J gene: TRBJ1-6
V gene: TRBV7-8
CDR3 protein: ASSPRTDLNSPLH

D gene: TRBD1
J gene: TRBJ1-1
V gene: TRBV10-3
CDR3 protein: AISETGQAGGMNTEAF

D gene: TRBD2
J gene: TRBJ2-3
V gene: TRBV30
CDR3 protein: AWTGGFSTDTQY

D gene: TRBD1
J gene: .
V gene: TRBV6-1
CDR3 protein: ASSEALGQPYEQY

D gene: TRBD1
J gene: TRBJ1-1
V gene: TRBV7-8
CDR3 protein: ASSLSPDRVLRGEAF

D gene: .
J gene: TRBJ2-7
V gene: TRBV29-1
CDR3 protein: SVDVGTTNYEQY

D gene: TRBD1
J gene: TRBJ1-2
V gene: TRBV30
CDR3 protein: AWDRERYGYT

D gene: TRBD1
J gene: TRBJ2-2
V gene: TRBV5-4
CDR3 protein: ASSPRQGPGELF

D gene: TRBD1
J gene: TRBJ1-1
V gene: TRBV6-1
CDR3 protein: ASRPGTGATEAF